One sample yielded the 27 T cell receptor beta chains listed below, sequenced in a study of shared clonotypes between healthy human individuals (dated by TCRdb to the early 2020s). Library preparation employed the immunoSEQ multiplex PCR assay. The table comes from immuneACCESS by way of TCRdb, which keeps in-frame sequences with V and J called. Part of the clones is missing from these tables; in studies checked, under half for an unresolved V gene and the rest for unknown reasons. The sample table lists some 89,000 clones, less than 80% of them with a count of one. 40% to 45% of the sample comes from the top ten. What was sequenced was memory CD8+ T cells sorted from blood. The cell subset or site label on this specimen signifies: CD45RO+ cells pooled with CCR7-negative TemRA cells. These receptors all stem from a man under 40 in good health.

The CDR3 DNA follows: TGTGCCATCAGTGAGTCGCGAGTAGTATATGGCTACACCTTC. Translated: CAISESRVVYGYTF. The rearrangement joins TRBV10-3 to TRBJ1-2; D uncertain. This CDR3 is built from 14 residues. Trimming shortened V by 0 bases and J by 5 bases, and 10 bases separated the two germline ends. The germline gives CDR1 ENHRY, CDR2 SYGVKD.

With respect to this clone: A much bigger clone sits one base away, suggesting this may be a read error. Written as DNA, the CDR3 is TGTACCAGCAGCCAGCTACAAGACTCTGGGGCCAACGTCCTGACTTTC. The encoded protein is CTSSQLQDSGANVLTF. The chain recombines TRBV4-2 with TRBJ2-6; D is unclear. Germline assignment: CDR1 LGHNA and CDR2 YNFKEQ. The CDR3 loop spans 16 amino acids.

This clone was observed a few times. The chain couples TRBV30 to TRBJ1-4; D not certain. Per the germline V gene, CDR1 is GTSNPN and CDR2 is SVGIG (reference sequence). The V and J ends lost 2 bases and 6 bases respectively, with 13 bases between them. The CDR3 is 14 residues long. CDR3 loop: CAWSSYHGDEKLFF. CDR3 in DNA: TGTGCCTGGAGTAGTTATCACGGAGATGAAAAACTGTTTTTT.

To note about this clone: A much larger clone lies a single base off, so this may be a read error. Other DNA sequences from this sample encode an identical CDR3 as well. The rearrangement links TRBV25-1 to TRBJ2-7; D gene uncertain. The V and J ends lost 3 bases and 3 bases respectively, with 24 bases between them. The germline CDR1 and CDR2 sequences are MGHDK and SYGVNS. CDR3 length: 18 residues. CDR3 protein: CASSDSKRIELGRYEQYF. The DNA of the CDR3 is TGTGCCAGCAGTGATAGCAAGCGAATTGAGTTAGGGCGCTACGAGCAGTACTTC.

This chain joins TRBV19 and TRBJ1-1; weak D call: TRBD1 (5 bases). The CDR3 sequence is 15 residues long. Trimming removed 3 bases from V and 3 bases from J, with 14 bases in between. The germline V gene encodes CDR1 LNHDA and CDR2 SQIVND (reference sequence). CDR3 coding DNA: TGTGCCAGTAGTATGTGGGGGTATAGGCACACTGAAGCTTTCTTT. Translating it yields CASSMWGYRHTEAFF. The complete variable domain, with remaining parts taken from reference TRBV19 and TRBJ1-1, reads DGGITQSPKYLFRKEGQNVTLSCEQNLNHDAMYWYRQDPGQGLRLIYYSQIVNDFQKGDIAEGYSVSREKKESFPLTVTSAQKNPTAFYLCASSMWGYRHTEAFFGQGTRLTVV.

This chain joins TRBV7-6 and TRBJ2-7; 12 positions agree with TRBD1. CDR1 and CDR2 (germline): SGHVS, FNYEAQ. The CDR3 sequence is 15 residues long. The J segment lost 4 bases and the V segment lost 1 base, leaving 2 bases of the junction unmatched. CDR3 in amino acids: CASSLEGQGAYEQYF. The CDR3 region has the DNA TGTGCCAGCAGCTTAGAGGGACAGGGGGCTTACGAGCAGTACTTC.

This clone appeared a few times. The V gene is TRBV27, the J gene TRBJ2-7; tentative D call: TRBD1 (5 bases). Trimming cost V 2 bases and J 9 bases, with 14 bases left between them. The CDR3 runs to 13 residues. Germline assignment: CDR1 MNHEY and CDR2 SMNVEV (reference sequence). CDR3 in DNA: TGTGCCAGCAGTTTAGGAATTCAGGGCTGGCAGTACTTC. Translated: CASSLGIQGWQYF.

The gene calls are TRBV27 and TRBJ2-7; weak D call: TRBD1 (6 bases). Per the germline V gene, CDR1 is MNHEY and CDR2 is SMNVEV (reference sequence). The CDR3 spans 14 residues. V was trimmed by 5 bases and J by 1 base, leaving 12 bases between them. In nucleotides, the CDR3 is TGTGCCAGCAGTCCCGAACAGGGTTCCTACGAGCAGTACTTC. It is translated as CASSPEQGSYEQYF.

The chain carries TRBV5-5 and TRBJ2-7; a possible D gene is TRBD2 (6 bases). This CDR3 is 15 amino acids long. V gave up 4 bases and J gave up 1 base, with 15 bases separating them. Per germline, CDR1 SGHKS and CDR2 YYEKEE (reference sequence). CDR3 bases: TGTGCCAGCAGCGGGGAGAGCCGGGGGTCCTACGAGCAGTACTTC. Its translation: CASSGESRGSYEQYF.

This clone was counted at least ten times. Other DNA sequences of this sample code for an identical CDR3. The J gene is TRBJ2-7, the V gene TRBV13, with 9 bases lining up with TRBD2. CDR3 size: 14 residues. Germline V CDR1 and CDR2: PRHDT, FYEKMQ (reference sequence). The V and J ends lost 6 bases and 5 bases, in that order; junction bases with no gene match: 8. The CDR3 loop reads CASSSAGGGNEQYF. The CDR3 nucleotides are TGTGCCAGCAGTTCAGCGGGAGGAGGAAACGAGCAGTACTTC.

As concerns this clone: This sample includes further DNA sequences coding for the same CDR3. The V call is TRBV5-6, the J call TRBJ1-5; D unclear. V lost 0 bases and J lost 0, with 7 bases in between. The CDR3 is 15 amino acids. Germline-derived CDR1 and CDR2 are SGHDT and YYEEEE. CDR3 residues: CASSLGLYSNQPQHF. In DNA form, the CDR3 reads TGTGCCAGCAGCTTGGGGTTATATAGCAATCAGCCCCAGCATTTT.

The J gene is TRBJ1-2, the V gene TRBV7-9; the match to TRBD1 covers 8 bases. The germline gives CDR1 SEHNR, CDR2 FQNEAQ (reference sequence). Unmatched junction bases numbered 1, after V lost 5 bases and J lost 8 bases. There are 11 residues in the CDR3. The CDR3 protein is CASSRDRGYTF. The CDR3 region has the DNA TGTGCCAGCAGCAGGGACAGGGGCTACACCTTC.

The chain is built from TRBV7-4 and TRBJ2-7; D uncertain. CDR1 is SGHVT, CDR2 SQSDAQ, per germline. V was trimmed by 6 bases and J by 2 bases, leaving 11 bases between them. This CDR3 is built from 13 residues. The DNA of the CDR3 is TGTGCCAGCAGTGCGGCCCCCACCTACGAGCAGTACTTC. It codes for CASSAAPTYEQYF.

This clone has only one observation. The chain links TRBV29-1 to TRBJ1-2; 7 positions agree with TRBD1. CDR1 is SQVTM, CDR2 ANQGSEA, per germline. The J segment lost 0 bases and the V segment lost 6 bases, leaving 7 bases of the junction unmatched. The CDR3 spans 14 residues. In DNA, the CDR3 is TGCAGCGTCGATGGGACAGCTACTAACTATGGCTACACCTTC. The encoded protein is CSVDGTATNYGYTF.

This clone came up a few times. The CDR3 loop is CASSFGTYENIQYF. In DNA form, the CDR3 reads TGCGCCAGCAGCTTCGGGACATACGAAAACATTCAGTACTTC. J is TRBJ2-4 and V is TRBV5-1; D might be TRBD1 (6 bases). Germline lookup yields CDR1 SGHRS and CDR2 YFSETQ. This CDR3 contains 14 residues. V shed 2 bases and J shed 5 bases, with 11 bases lying between them. Full variable domain (rest looked up from reference TRBV5-1 and TRBJ2-4): KAGVTQTPRYLIKTRGQQVTLSCSPISGHRSVSWYQQTPGQGLQFLFEYFSETQRNKGNFPGRFSGRQFSNSRSEMNVSTLELGDSALYLCASSFGTYENIQYFGAGTRLSVL.

This clone was detected only a few times. This rearrangement joins TRBV5-1 to TRBJ1-1; no firm D call. Trimming cost V 0 bases and J 1 base, with 10 bases left between them. CDR1 and CDR2 (germline): SGHRS, YFSETQ. The CDR3 loop spans 15 amino acids. The CDR3 DNA follows: TGCGCCAGCAGCTTGGAGATCGGAGCGAACACTGAAGCTTTCTTT. Amino acid sequence: CASSLEIGANTEAFF.

The chain employs TRBV28 and TRBJ1-2; 7 bases fit TRBD1. The V gene end was trimmed by 4 bases and the J gene end by 1 base; junction bases not matched to a gene: 3. CDR3 size: 14 residues. Germline CDR1 and CDR2: MDHEN and SYDVKM. This chain's CDR3 is CASSSGTDNYGYTF. The CDR3 region has the DNA TGTGCCAGCAGTTCCGGGACAGATAACTATGGCTACACCTTC.

The chain employs TRBV28 and TRBJ2-5; D gene unclear. CDR1 is MDHEN, CDR2 SYDVKM, per germline. The CDR3 is 14 amino acids. With 6 bases removed from V and 1 base from J, the gap between germline ends came to 12 bases. The CDR3 sequence is CASREDGPQETQYF. The CDR3 DNA is TGTGCCAGCAGAGAGGACGGCCCCCAAGAGACCCAGTACTTC.

The rearrangement uses TRBV7-3 and TRBJ2-1; no definite D call. Germline V gene data show CDR1 as SGHTA and CDR2 as FQGTGA. Trimming removed 8 bases at V and 7 bases at J, with 21 bases between. The length of the CDR3 is 15 residues. CDR3 protein: CASGRGQDNWNEQFF. The CDR3 DNA reads TGTGCCAGCGGCAGAGGTCAAGACAACTGGAATGAGCAGTTCTTC. Full variable domain (missing parts from reference TRBV7-3 and TRBJ2-1): GAGVSQTPSNKVTEKGKYVELRCDPISGHTALYWYRQSLGQGPEFLIYFQGTGAADDSGLPNDRFFAVRPEGSVSTLKIQRTERGDSAVYLCASGRGQDNWNEQFFGPGTRLTVL.

A single count supports this clone. The DNA for the CDR3 is TGTGCCAGCAGCTTTCCTCAGGGGGTGGACACCGGGGAGCTGTTTTTT. Residues: CASSFPQGVDTGELFF. The chain is built from TRBV5-5 and TRBJ2-2; 7 bases match TRBD1. After removal of 2 bases from V and 3 bases from J, the junction contained 7 bases not matched to a gene. This CDR3 comprises 16 residues. CDR1 is SGHKS, CDR2 YYEKEE, per germline (reference sequence). Drawing the rest from reference TRBV5-5 and TRBJ2-2, the complete variable domain is DAGVTQSPTHLIKTRGQQVTLRCSPISGHKSVSWYQQVLGQGPQFIFQYYEKEERGRGNFPDRFSARQFPNYSSELNVNALLLGDSALYLCASSFPQGVDTGELFFGEGSRLTVL.

This chain joins TRBV5-6 and TRBJ2-7; TRBD1 matches at 9 bases. Germline CDR1 and CDR2: SGHDT and YYEEEE. The CDR3 is made up of 15 amino acids. Trimming at V came to 0 bases and at J to 3 bases, leaving 4 bases not matched to a gene. CDR3 sequence: CASSLDRGPRYEQYF. Written as DNA, the CDR3 is TGTGCCAGCAGCTTGGACAGGGGGCCCCGCTACGAGCAGTACTTC.

The chain has TRBV7-2 and TRBJ1-1; TRBD1 might be the D (6 bases). Germline CDR1 SGHTA, CDR2 FQGNSA. This CDR3 has 12 amino acids. V lost 4 bases and J lost 9, with 12 bases in between. For the CDR3, the DNA is TGTGCCAGCAGCTCAAGGACAGCCCAAGCTTTCTTT. It codes for CASSSRTAQAFF.

This clone was recorded only once. The chain uses TRBV29-1 and TRBJ2-7; D ambiguous. The CDR3 consists of 12 residues. Germline V gives CDR1 SQVTM, CDR2 ANQGSEA. The V end was cut by 4 bases, the J end by 2 bases, with 9 bases between. Here the CDR3 reads CSVVQKTYEQYF. The DNA of the CDR3 is TGCAGCGTTGTCCAGAAGACCTACGAGCAGTACTTC.

The rearrangement uses TRBV4-3 and TRBJ2-7, with TRBD2 identical over 8 bases. CDR3 size: 13 residues. Germline CDR1 reads LGHNA; CDR2 reads YSLEER. The ends lost 0 bases at V and 10 bases at J; junction bases unmatched: 5. For the CDR3, the DNA is TGCGCCAGCAGCCAAGAAACTAGCGGTGAACAGTACTTC. Its translation is CASSQETSGEQYF.

This clone has only a few counts. The V and J genes are TRBV6-5 and TRBJ2-1; the match to TRBD1 covers 8 bases. The CDR3 totals 15 residues. Looked up from germline, CDR1 is MNHEY and CDR2 is SVGAGI. Trimming at V came to 0 bases and at J to 6 bases, leaving 4 bases not matched to a gene. The CDR3 DNA follows: TGTGCCAGCAGTTACTCGAGGACAGGGAGCAATGAGCAGTTCTTC. It translates to CASSYSRTGSNEQFF.

V is TRBV11-3 and J is TRBJ2-5, with 10 bases lining up with TRBD2. Germline trimming cut 4 bases from V and 5 bases from J; bases unmatched to any gene: 4. CDR1 and CDR2 from the germline V gene are SGHNT and YENEEA. This CDR3 is built from 14 residues. The CDR3 nucleotides are TGTGCCAGCAGCTCTAGCGGGAGAGAGGAGACCCAGTACTTC. It specifies CASSSSGREETQYF.

This chain joins TRBV28 and TRBJ1-1, with no clear D. This CDR3 is 12 amino acids long. Per the germline V gene, CDR1 is MDHEN and CDR2 is SYDVKM. V was clipped by 4 bases and J by 10 bases, with 13 bases between them. The DNA for the CDR3 is TGTGCCAGCAGTTCGGGCAAGGTGAGAGCTTTCTTT. This sequence encodes CASSSGKVRAFF.